A selection of T cell receptor beta chains follows, all from one sample in a study of identical twins. One entry per CDR3 protein, called by TCRdb with MiXCR from the 5' RACE reads. The sample records about 280,000 distinct CDR3 sequences, 6.5% to 9.5% being singletons. The data also belong to a second study, concerning yellow fever vaccine responses in identical twins.

The sequenced material came from memory (CD45RO+) T cells sorted from blood. Source of these receptors: a woman aged 18-29 years in good health. The CDR3 runs from the conserved cysteine through the conserved F or W. Each record gives: clone size, D gene, J gene, V gene, CDR3 protein, CDR3 DNA. D genes are given only for firm matches. Clone size is stated in some rows and not others, as once, few, many or a class when expanded.

clone size: many; D gene: NA; J gene: TRBJ2-5; V gene: TRBV15; CDR3 protein: CATSRDGQAEETQYF; CDR3 DNA: TGTGCCACCAGCAGAGATGGCCAGGCCGAAGAGACCCAGTACTTC
clone size: many; D gene: TRBD2; J gene: TRBJ2-1; V gene: TRBV12-3/TRBV12-4; CDR3 protein: CASSLEASGRNEQFF; CDR3 DNA: TGTGCCAGCAGTTTAGAGGCTAGCGGGCGTAATGAGCAGTTCTTC
clone size: many; D gene: TRBD1; J gene: TRBJ2-3; V gene: TRBV5-1; CDR3 protein: CASNQGQATDTQYF; CDR3 DNA: TGCGCCAGCAACCAGGGACAGGCCACGGATACGCAGTATTTT
clone size: NA; D gene: NA; J gene: TRBJ1-5; V gene: TRBV20-1; CDR3 protein: CSAQGGSNQPQHF; CDR3 DNA: TGCAGTGCCCAAGGGGGATCCAATCAGCCCCAGCATTTT
clone size: NA; D gene: NA; J gene: TRBJ1-5; V gene: TRBV3-1; CDR3 protein: CASRDSGGGFNQPQHF; CDR3 DNA: TGTGCCAGCAGAGATAGTGGGGGGGGATTCAATCAGCCCCAGCATTTT
clone size: many; D gene: NA; J gene: TRBJ2-5; V gene: TRBV3-1; CDR3 protein: CASSQRGSETQYF; CDR3 DNA: TGTGCCAGCAGCCAAAGGGGGTCAGAGACCCAGTACTTC
clone size: many; D gene: TRBD1; J gene: TRBJ2-7; V gene: TRBV27; CDR3 protein: CASNHWDRPYEQYF; CDR3 DNA: TGTGCCAGCAATCACTGGGACAGACCCTACGAGCAGTACTTC
clone size: many; D gene: TRBD1; J gene: TRBJ2-7; V gene: TRBV2; CDR3 protein: CASSVVLERQGTDYEQYF; CDR3 DNA: TGTGCCAGCAGTGTAGTCTTGGAAAGACAGGGGACTGACTACGAGCAGTACTTC
clone size: many; D gene: NA; J gene: TRBJ1-2; V gene: TRBV20-1; CDR3 protein: CSASGTDYGYTF; CDR3 DNA: TGCAGTGCGTCCGGGACCGACTATGGCTACACCTTC
clone size: NA; D gene: TRBD1; J gene: TRBJ2-1; V gene: TRBV10-3; CDR3 protein: CAISGTDNEQFF; CDR3 DNA: TGTGCCATCAGCGGGACAGACAATGAGCAGTTCTTC
clone size: few; D gene: NA; J gene: TRBJ2-1; V gene: TRBV6-1; CDR3 protein: CASSRSGRPPYNEQFF; CDR3 DNA: TGTGCCAGCAGTCGGTCTGGGCGACCCCCCTACAATGAGCAGTTCTTC
clone size: few; D gene: NA; J gene: TRBJ2-4; V gene: TRBV6-2/TRBV6-3; CDR3 protein: CASTGRTKNIQYF; CDR3 DNA: TGTGCCAGTACAGGGAGAACCAAAAACATTCAGTACTTC
clone size: NA; D gene: NA; J gene: TRBJ1-1; V gene: TRBV14; CDR3 protein: CASSQGGGFAEAFF; CDR3 DNA: TGTGCCAGCAGCCAAGGGGGAGGGTTCGCTGAAGCTTTCTTT
clone size: NA; D gene: TRBD2; J gene: TRBJ2-7; V gene: TRBV5-1; CDR3 protein: CASSSSTGFGTSGHEQYF; CDR3 DNA: TGCGCCAGCAGCTCCTCCACAGGGTTCGGGACTAGCGGCCACGAGCAGTACTTC
clone size: NA; D gene: NA; J gene: TRBJ2-2; V gene: TRBV6-1; CDR3 protein: CASNLVGGPNTGELFF; CDR3 DNA: TGTGCCAGCAACCTTGTTGGAGGGCCTAACACCGGGGAGCTGTTTTTT
clone size: few; D gene: NA; J gene: TRBJ2-5; V gene: TRBV5-4; CDR3 protein: CASSPRSQETQYF; CDR3 DNA: TGTGCCAGCAGCCCGAGGAGCCAAGAGACCCAGTACTTC
clone size: many; D gene: NA; J gene: TRBJ1-1; V gene: TRBV28; CDR3 protein: CASSSTVTEAFF; CDR3 DNA: TGTGCCAGCAGTTCCACGGTCACTGAAGCTTTCTTT
clone size: NA; D gene: TRBD2; J gene: TRBJ2-1; V gene: TRBV4-1; CDR3 protein: CASSQGVAGVGVSYNEQFF; CDR3 DNA: TGCGCCAGCAGCCAAGGGGTAGCGGGGGTTGGGGTCTCCTACAATGAGCAGTTCTTC
clone size: many; D gene: NA; J gene: TRBJ2-2; V gene: TRBV24-1; CDR3 protein: CATSVWAPNTGELFF; CDR3 DNA: TGTGCCACCAGTGTTTGGGCACCGAACACCGGGGAGCTGTTTTTT
clone size: many; D gene: TRBD1; J gene: TRBJ1-5; V gene: TRBV6-1; CDR3 protein: CASKRQGEMGPQHF; CDR3 DNA: TGTGCCAGCAAGCGCCAGGGGGAGATGGGGCCCCAGCATTTT
clone size: NA; D gene: NA; J gene: TRBJ2-1; V gene: TRBV19; CDR3 protein: CASSPAGAGDNEQFF; CDR3 DNA: TGTGCCAGTAGTCCGGCGGGGGCAGGGGACAATGAGCAGTTCTTC
clone size: few; D gene: TRBD1; J gene: TRBJ2-5; V gene: TRBV24-1; CDR3 protein: CATSDLSTGGFQETQYF; CDR3 DNA: TGTGCCACCAGTGATTTATCTACAGGGGGATTCCAAGAGACCCAGTACTTC
clone size: many; D gene: NA; J gene: TRBJ2-3; V gene: TRBV12-3/TRBV12-4; CDR3 protein: CASSPANTQYF; CDR3 DNA: TGTGCCAGCAGCCCTGCCAATACGCAGTATTTT
clone size: NA; D gene: NA; J gene: TRBJ1-6; V gene: TRBV5-8; CDR3 protein: CASSARWGFHF; CDR3 DNA: TGTGCCAGCAGCGCCCGGTGGGGATTCCACTTT
clone size: NA; D gene: TRBD2; J gene: TRBJ2-5; V gene: TRBV25-1; CDR3 protein: CASSDSGLAEETQYF; CDR3 DNA: TGTGCCAGCAGTGACTCGGGACTAGCGGAAGAGACCCAGTACTTC
clone size: NA; D gene: NA; J gene: TRBJ2-5; V gene: TRBV12-3/TRBV12-4; CDR3 protein: CASSLGGGLGETQYF; CDR3 DNA: TGTGCCAGCAGTTTGGGGGGGGGCCTAGGGGAGACCCAGTACTTC
clone size: many; D gene: NA; J gene: TRBJ2-7; V gene: TRBV9; CDR3 protein: CASSVDGRESYEQYF; CDR3 DNA: TGTGCCAGCAGCGTAGACGGGAGAGAATCCTACGAGCAGTACTTC
clone size: many; D gene: NA; J gene: TRBJ2-3; V gene: TRBV5-1; CDR3 protein: CASSAILAVAQYF; CDR3 DNA: TGCGCCAGCAGCGCCATCCTAGCAGTAGCGCAGTATTTT
clone size: few; D gene: TRBD2; J gene: TRBJ2-1; V gene: TRBV12-3/TRBV12-4; CDR3 protein: CASSLRGLAGNNEQFF; CDR3 DNA: TGTGCCAGCAGTTTAAGGGGGCTAGCGGGAAACAATGAGCAGTTCTTC
clone size: NA; D gene: NA; J gene: TRBJ2-1; V gene: TRBV4-2; CDR3 protein: CASSQQDTPYNEQFF; CDR3 DNA: TGTGCCAGCAGCCAGCAGGACACCCCCTACAATGAGCAGTTCTTC
clone size: few; D gene: NA; J gene: TRBJ1-6; V gene: TRBV5-1; CDR3 protein: CASSSNTGSVTSPLHF; CDR3 DNA: TGCGCCAGCAGCTCAAACACCGGGTCTGTCACTTCACCCCTCCACTTT
clone size: NA; D gene: NA; J gene: TRBJ2-7; V gene: TRBV20-1; CDR3 protein: CSARGPRGAAVVYEQYF; CDR3 DNA: TGCAGTGCTAGGGGGCCCCGGGGTGCGGCTGTTGTCTACGAGCAGTACTTC
clone size: many; D gene: NA; J gene: TRBJ1-4; V gene: TRBV12-3/TRBV12-4; CDR3 protein: CASSLGSGGAGEKLFF; CDR3 DNA: TGTGCCAGCAGTTTAGGGAGTGGGGGGGCTGGTGAAAAACTGTTTTTT
clone size: few; D gene: TRBD2; J gene: TRBJ2-2; V gene: TRBV19; CDR3 protein: CASGSGGYTGELFF; CDR3 DNA: TGTGCCAGTGGTAGCGGGGGGTACACCGGGGAGCTGTTTTTT
clone size: few; D gene: TRBD2; J gene: TRBJ2-3; V gene: TRBV5-1; CDR3 protein: CASSPRTSGNTDTQYF; CDR3 DNA: TGCGCCAGCAGCCCACGGACTAGCGGGAACACAGATACGCAGTATTTT
clone size: few; D gene: NA; J gene: TRBJ2-1; V gene: TRBV20-1; CDR3 protein: CSASPAGARNEQFF; CDR3 DNA: TGCAGTGCTAGTCCCGCTGGAGCTCGCAATGAGCAGTTCTTC
clone size: NA; D gene: NA; J gene: TRBJ2-7; V gene: TRBV5-6; CDR3 protein: CASSLARGVINAAEQYF; CDR3 DNA: TGTGCCAGCAGCTTGGCCAGGGGGGTAATCAACGCCGCGGAGCAGTACTTC
clone size: many; D gene: NA; J gene: TRBJ1-1; V gene: TRBV5-1; CDR3 protein: CASSRGGGSSLKDTEAFF; CDR3 DNA: TGCGCCAGCAGCCGTGGTGGGGGCTCAAGTCTAAAGGACACTGAAGCTTTCTTT